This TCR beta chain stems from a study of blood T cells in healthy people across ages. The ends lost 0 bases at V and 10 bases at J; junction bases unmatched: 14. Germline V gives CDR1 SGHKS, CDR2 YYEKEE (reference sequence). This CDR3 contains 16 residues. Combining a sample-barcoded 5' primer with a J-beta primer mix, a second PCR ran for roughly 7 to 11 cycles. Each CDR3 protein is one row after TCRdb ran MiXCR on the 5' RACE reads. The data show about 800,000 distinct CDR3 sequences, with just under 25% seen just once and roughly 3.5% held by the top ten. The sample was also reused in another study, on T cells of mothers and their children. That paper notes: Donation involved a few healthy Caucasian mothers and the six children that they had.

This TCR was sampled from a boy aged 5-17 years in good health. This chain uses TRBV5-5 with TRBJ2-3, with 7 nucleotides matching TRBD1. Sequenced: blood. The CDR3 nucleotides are TGTGCCAGCAGCTTGGAGGGACAGTTAGAGCCGGACCCGCAGTATTTT. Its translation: CASSLEGQLEPDPQYF.